These 3 T cell receptor beta chains came from one sample sequenced in a study of cytomegalovirus exposure and HLA in healthy donors. Libraries were prepared by immunoSEQ multiplex PCR; TCRdb keeps only in-frame clonotypes and omits some of them. The table includes 250,000 to 400,000 clones, 70% to 90% detected once. Sequencing input: PBMCs. Every receptor here comes from a man younger than 40 in good health and CMV-seronegative.

This chain links TRBV6-6 with TRBJ1-5, with D possibly being TRBD1 (5 bases). The CDR3 covers 15 residues. The germline V gene has CDR1 MNHNY and CDR2 SVGAGI (reference sequence). The ends were cut back, 2 bases at V and 0 bases at J, with 8 bases in the middle. This CDR3 reads CASSYQGYSNQPQHF. The CDR3 nucleotides are TGTGCCAGCAGTTACCAGGGTTATAGCAATCAGCCCCAGCATTTT.

The chain has TRBV11-2 and TRBJ2-5; possibly TRBD1 for D (5 bases). CDR3 length: 15 residues. V lost 5 bases to trimming and J lost 5 bases, with 18 bases between them. Germline assignment: CDR1 SGHAT and CDR2 FQNNGV. CDR3 DNA sequence: TGTGCCAGCAGCCGGTACACAGGAGTTCGGGAGACCCAGTACTTC. Protein: CASSRYTGVRETQYF.

This clone was recorded only once. The chain couples TRBV6-5 to TRBJ1-2; 7 bases match TRBD1. The CDR3 totals 14 residues. CDR1 MNHEY and CDR2 SVGAGI come from the germline V gene. With V trimmed by 2 bases and J by 7 bases, 7 bases remained unmatched. The CDR3 region is CASSYRSRQGGYTF. The DNA of the CDR3 is TGTGCCAGCAGTTACAGATCGCGACAGGGTGGCTACACCTTC.